This T cell receptor (beta chain) was obtained from a study of control samples from healthy donors and cancer patients. This CDR3 region has 15 residues. Trimming left V 4 bases short and J 1 base short, with 11 bases between. Per germline, CDR1 SGHRS and CDR2 YFSETQ. Sequencing used immunoSEQ multiplex PCR; TCRdb keeps in-frame clones, though not all of them. The table lists over 150,000 clones, 85% to 95% of them singletons. V and J are TRBV5-1 and TRBJ2-2, with no clear D. The TCR originated in a man aged 35 to 55 in good health. The sequenced sample was blood. CDR3 in DNA: TGCGCCAGCAGCCGCAGGACGGGGAACACCGGGGAGCTGTTTTTT. It yields the protein CASSRRTGNTGELFF.